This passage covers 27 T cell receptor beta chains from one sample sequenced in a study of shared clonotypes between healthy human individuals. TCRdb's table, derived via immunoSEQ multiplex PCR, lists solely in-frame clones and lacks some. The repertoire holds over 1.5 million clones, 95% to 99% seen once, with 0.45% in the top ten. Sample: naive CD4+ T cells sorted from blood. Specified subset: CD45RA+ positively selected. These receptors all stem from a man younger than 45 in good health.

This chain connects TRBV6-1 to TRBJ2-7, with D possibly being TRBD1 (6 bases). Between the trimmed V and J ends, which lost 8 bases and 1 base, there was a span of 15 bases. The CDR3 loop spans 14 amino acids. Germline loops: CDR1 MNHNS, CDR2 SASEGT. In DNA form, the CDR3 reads TGTGCCAGCTTAGGCAGGGGACCATCCTACGAGCAGTACTTC. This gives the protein CASLGRGPSYEQYF.

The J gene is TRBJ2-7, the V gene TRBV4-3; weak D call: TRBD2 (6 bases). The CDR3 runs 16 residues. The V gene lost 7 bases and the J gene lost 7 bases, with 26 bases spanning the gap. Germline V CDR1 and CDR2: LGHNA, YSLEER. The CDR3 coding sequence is TGCGCCAGCATCCCCCGGTCTGGCGGGGCCCTGTGGGAGCAGTACTTC. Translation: CASIPRSGGALWEQYF.

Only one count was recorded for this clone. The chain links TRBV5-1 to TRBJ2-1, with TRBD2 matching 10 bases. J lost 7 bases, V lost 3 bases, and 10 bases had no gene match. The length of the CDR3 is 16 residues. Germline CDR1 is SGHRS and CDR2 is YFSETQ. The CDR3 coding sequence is TGCGCCAGCAGCTCGATTCCTAGCGGGAGTATTAATGAGCAGTTCTTC. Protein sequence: CASSSIPSGSINEQFF.

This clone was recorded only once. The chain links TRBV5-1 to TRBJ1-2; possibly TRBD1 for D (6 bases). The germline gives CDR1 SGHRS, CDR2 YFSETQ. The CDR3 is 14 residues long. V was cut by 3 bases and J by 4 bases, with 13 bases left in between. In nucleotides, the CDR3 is TGCGCCAGCAGCTCGACCAGGGGTTCCTATGGCTACACCTTC. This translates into CASSSTRGSYGYTF.

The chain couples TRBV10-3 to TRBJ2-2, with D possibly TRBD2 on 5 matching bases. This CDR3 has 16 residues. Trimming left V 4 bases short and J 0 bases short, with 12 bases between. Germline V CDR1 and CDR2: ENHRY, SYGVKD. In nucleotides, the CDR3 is TGTGCCATCAGTGCATCTAGCCGGTCGAACACCGGGGAGCTGTTTTTT. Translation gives CAISASSRSNTGELFF.

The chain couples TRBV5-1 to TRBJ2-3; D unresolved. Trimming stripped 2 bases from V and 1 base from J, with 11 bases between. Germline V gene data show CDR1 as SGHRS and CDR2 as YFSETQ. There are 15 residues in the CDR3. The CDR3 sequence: CASSFLPSRTDTQYF. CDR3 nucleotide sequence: TGCGCCAGCAGCTTTTTGCCCTCGCGCACAGATACGCAGTATTTT.

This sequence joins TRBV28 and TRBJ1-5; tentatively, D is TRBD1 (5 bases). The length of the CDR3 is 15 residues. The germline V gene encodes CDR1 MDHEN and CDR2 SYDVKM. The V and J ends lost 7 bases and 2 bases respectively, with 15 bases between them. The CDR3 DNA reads TGTGCCAGCACCTCGGGGGGGGTCGGCAATCAGCCCCAGCATTTT. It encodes CASTSGGVGNQPQHF. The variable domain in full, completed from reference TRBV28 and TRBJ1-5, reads DVKVTQSSRYLVKRTGEKVFLECVQDMDHENMFWYRQDPGLGLRLIYFSYDVKMKEKGDIPEGYSVSREKKERFSLILESASTNQTSMYLCASTSGGVGNQPQHFGDGTRLSIL.

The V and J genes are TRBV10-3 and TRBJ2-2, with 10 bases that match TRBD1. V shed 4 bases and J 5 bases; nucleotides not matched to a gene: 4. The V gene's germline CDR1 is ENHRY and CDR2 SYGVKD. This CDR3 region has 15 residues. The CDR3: CAISADRGQTGELFF. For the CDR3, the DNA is TGTGCCATCAGTGCCGACAGGGGGCAGACCGGGGAGCTGTTTTTT.

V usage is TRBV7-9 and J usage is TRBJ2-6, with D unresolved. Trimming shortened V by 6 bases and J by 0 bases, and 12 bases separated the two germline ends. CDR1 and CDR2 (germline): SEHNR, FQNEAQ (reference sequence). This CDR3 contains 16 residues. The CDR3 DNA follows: TGTGCCAGCAGACCCTCCCAGAGCTCTGGGGCCAACGTCCTGACTTTC. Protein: CASRPSQSSGANVLTF.

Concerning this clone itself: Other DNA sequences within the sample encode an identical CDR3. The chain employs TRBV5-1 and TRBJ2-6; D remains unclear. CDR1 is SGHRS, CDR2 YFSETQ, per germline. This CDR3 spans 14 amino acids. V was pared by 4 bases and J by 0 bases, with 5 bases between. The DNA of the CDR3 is TGCGCCAGCAGCCCCCCCTCTGGGGCCAACGTCCTGACTTTC. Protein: CASSPPSGANVLTF.

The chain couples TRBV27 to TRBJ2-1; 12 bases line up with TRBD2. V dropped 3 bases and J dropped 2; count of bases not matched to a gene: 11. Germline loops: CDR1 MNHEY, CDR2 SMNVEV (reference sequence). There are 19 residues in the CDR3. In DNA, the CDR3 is TGTGCCAGCAGTTTCGGCACTAGCGGGAGGACCTCGGCCTACAATGAGCAGTTCTTC. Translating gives CASSFGTSGRTSAYNEQFF.

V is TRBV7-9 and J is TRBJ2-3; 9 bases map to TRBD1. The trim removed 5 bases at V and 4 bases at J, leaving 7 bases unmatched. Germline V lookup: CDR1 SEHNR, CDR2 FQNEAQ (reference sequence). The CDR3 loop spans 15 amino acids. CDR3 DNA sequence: TGTGCCAGCAGCAACCGGGACAGGGTGTCAGATACGCAGTATTTT. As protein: CASSNRDRVSDTQYF.

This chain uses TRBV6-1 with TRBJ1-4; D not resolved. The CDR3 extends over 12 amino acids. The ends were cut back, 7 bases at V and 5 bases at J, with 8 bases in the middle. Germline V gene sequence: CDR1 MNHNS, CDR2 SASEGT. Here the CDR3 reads CASIGGNEKLFF. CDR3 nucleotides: TGTGCCAGCATAGGAGGAAATGAAAAACTGTTTTTT.

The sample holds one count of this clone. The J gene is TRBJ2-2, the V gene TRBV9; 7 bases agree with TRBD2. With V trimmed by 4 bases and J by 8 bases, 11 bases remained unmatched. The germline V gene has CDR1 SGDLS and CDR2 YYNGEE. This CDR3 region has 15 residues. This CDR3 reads CASSPGLVGRGELFF. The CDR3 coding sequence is TGTGCCAGCAGCCCCGGACTAGTGGGGCGGGGGGAGCTGTTTTTT. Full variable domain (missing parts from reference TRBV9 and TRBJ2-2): DSGVTQTPKHLITATGQRVTLRCSPRSGDLSVYWYQQSLDQGLQFLIQYYNGEERAKGNILERFSAQQFPDLHSELNLSSLELGDSALYFCASSPGLVGRGELFFGEGSRLTVL.

This CDR3 reads CASIRQATGVGQPQHF. The CDR3, as DNA: TGTGCCAGTATTCGACAGGCTACGGGGGTCGGTCAGCCCCAGCATTTT. The chain has TRBV19 and TRBJ1-5; D perhaps matches TRBD1 (6 bases). The CDR3 spans 16 residues. Germline CDR1 is LNHDA and CDR2 is SQIVND (reference sequence). With 7 bases removed from V and 6 bases from J, the gap between germline ends came to 22 bases. Looking up the rest from reference TRBV19 and TRBJ1-5 gives the full variable domain: DGGITQSPKYLFRKEGQNVTLSCEQNLNHDAMYWYRQDPGQGLRLIYYSQIVNDFQKGDIAEGYSVSREKKESFPLTVTSAQKNPTAFYLCASIRQATGVGQPQHFGDGTRLSIL.

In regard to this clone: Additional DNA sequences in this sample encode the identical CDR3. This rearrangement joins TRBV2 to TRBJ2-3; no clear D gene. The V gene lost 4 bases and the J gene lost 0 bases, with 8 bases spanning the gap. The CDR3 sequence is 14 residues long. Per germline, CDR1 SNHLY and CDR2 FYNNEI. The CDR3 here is CASSGSGSTDTQYF. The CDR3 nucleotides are TGTGCCAGCAGTGGGTCAGGCAGCACAGATACGCAGTATTTT.

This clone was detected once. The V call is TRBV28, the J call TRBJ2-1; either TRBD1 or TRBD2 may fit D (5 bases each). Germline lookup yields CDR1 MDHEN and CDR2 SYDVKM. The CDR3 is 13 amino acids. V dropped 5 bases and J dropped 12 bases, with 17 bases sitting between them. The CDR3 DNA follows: TGTGCCAGCAGTCCAATAGCGACCCAGGGGCAGTTCTTC. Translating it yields CASSPIATQGQFF.

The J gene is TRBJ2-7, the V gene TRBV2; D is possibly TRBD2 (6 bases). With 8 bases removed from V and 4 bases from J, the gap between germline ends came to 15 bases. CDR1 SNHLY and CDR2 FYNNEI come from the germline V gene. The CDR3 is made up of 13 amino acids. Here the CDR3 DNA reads TGTGCCAGCGGGACGGGAGATGGGTACGAGCAGTACTTC. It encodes CASGTGDGYEQYF.

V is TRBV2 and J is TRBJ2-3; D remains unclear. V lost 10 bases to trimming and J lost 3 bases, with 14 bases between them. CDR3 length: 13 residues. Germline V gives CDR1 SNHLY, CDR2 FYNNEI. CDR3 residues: CATAVVETDTQYF. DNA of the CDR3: TGTGCCACCGCGGTAGTCGAGACAGATACGCAGTATTTT.

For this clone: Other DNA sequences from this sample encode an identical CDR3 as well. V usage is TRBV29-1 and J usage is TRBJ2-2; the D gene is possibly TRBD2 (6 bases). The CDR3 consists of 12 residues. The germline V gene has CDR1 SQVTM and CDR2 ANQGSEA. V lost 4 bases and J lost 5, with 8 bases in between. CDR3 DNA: TGCAGCGTTGTAAGCGGGACCGGGGAGCTGTTTTTT. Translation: CSVVSGTGELFF.

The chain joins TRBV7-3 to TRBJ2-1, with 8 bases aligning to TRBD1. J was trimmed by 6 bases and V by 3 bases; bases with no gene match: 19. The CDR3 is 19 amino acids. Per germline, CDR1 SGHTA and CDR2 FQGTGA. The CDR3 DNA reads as TGTGCCAGCAGCTTGCGGACAGGGTTAAGGAGAGCCTCACCCAATGAGCAGTTCTTC. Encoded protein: CASSLRTGLRRASPNEQFF. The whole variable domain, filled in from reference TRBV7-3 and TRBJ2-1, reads GAGVSQTPSNKVTEKGKYVELRCDPISGHTALYWYRQSLGQGPEFLIYFQGTGAADDSGLPNDRFFAVRPEGSVSTLKIQRTERGDSAVYLCASSLRTGLRRASPNEQFFGPGTRLTVL.

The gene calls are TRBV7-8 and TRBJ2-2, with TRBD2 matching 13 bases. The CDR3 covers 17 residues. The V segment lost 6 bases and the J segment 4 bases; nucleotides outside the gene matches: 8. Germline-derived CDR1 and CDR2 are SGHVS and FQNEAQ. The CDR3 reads CASRRTSGSRGTGELFF. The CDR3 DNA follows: TGTGCCAGCAGACGGACTAGCGGGAGTAGGGGCACCGGGGAGCTGTTTTTT.

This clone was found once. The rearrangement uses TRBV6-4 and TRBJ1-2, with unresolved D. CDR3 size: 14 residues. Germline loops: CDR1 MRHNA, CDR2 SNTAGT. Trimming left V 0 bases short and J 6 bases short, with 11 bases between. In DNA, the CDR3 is TGTGCCAGCAGTGACTCGTTAAGGTCCAATGGCTACACCTTC. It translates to CASSDSLRSNGYTF.

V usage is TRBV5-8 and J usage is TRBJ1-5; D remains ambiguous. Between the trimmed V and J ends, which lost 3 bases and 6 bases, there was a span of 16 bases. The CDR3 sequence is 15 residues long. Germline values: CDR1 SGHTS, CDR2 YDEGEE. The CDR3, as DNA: TGTGCCAGCAGCTCAACGTTGAGGGCCTCTCAGCCCCAGCATTTT. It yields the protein CASSSTLRASQPQHF.

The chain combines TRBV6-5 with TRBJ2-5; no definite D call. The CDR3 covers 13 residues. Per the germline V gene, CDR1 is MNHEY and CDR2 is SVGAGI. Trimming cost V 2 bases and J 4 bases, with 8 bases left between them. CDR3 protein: CASSYPGSETQYF. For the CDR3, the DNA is TGTGCCAGCAGTTACCCCGGGTCAGAGACCCAGTACTTC.

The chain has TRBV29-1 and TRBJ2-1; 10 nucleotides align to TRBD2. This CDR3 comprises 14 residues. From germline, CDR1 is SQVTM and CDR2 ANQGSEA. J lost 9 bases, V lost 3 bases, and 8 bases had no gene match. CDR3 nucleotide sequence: TGCAGCGTTGAGCTCAGGACTAGCGGTTTTGAGCAGTTCTTC. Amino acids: CSVELRTSGFEQFF.

The CDR3 is CASSFLGVDEQFF. DNA for the CDR3: TGTGCCAGCAGTTTTTTGGGGGTGGATGAGCAGTTCTTC. The rearrangement uses TRBV27 and TRBJ2-1, with D perhaps matching TRBD1 or TRBD2 (5 bases each). With 3 bases removed from V and 8 bases from J, the gap between germline ends came to 11 bases. Per germline, CDR1 MNHEY and CDR2 SMNVEV (reference sequence). The CDR3 has 13 residues.